The 25 T cell receptor beta chains below come from one sample, sequenced in a study of shared T cell receptors in the human thymus. Measured with immunoSEQ multiplex PCR; TCRdb has only the in-frame clones, and not every one. This sample has about 660,000 clones, with 88% found just once. The same sample was also studied in work on human thymus T cells.

The sequenced sample consisted of thymocytes. The receptors were sampled from a boy less than two years old with a congenital heart defect.

The rearrangement uses TRBV5-6 and TRBJ2-1; 12 bases agree with TRBD2. After removal of 4 bases from V and 5 bases from J, the junction contained 7 bases not matched to a gene. Germline lookup yields CDR1 SGHDT and CDR2 YYEEEE. The CDR3 is 16 amino acids. The CDR3 nucleotides are TGTGCCAGCAGCCCCCGGACTAGCGGGAACCACAATGAGCAGTTCTTC. Amino acids: CASSPRTSGNHNEQFF.

The chain carries TRBV4-3 and TRBJ2-7; 8 bases agree with TRBD2. Per the germline V gene, CDR1 is LGHNA and CDR2 is YSLEER. Trimming removed 3 bases from V and 3 bases from J; junction bases left unmatched: 7. The CDR3 covers 15 residues. The CDR3 region has the DNA TGCGCCAGCAGCCAGGTGCTAGCGGGCCACTACGAGCAGTACTTC. Residues: CASSQVLAGHYEQYF.

The rearrangement joins TRBV27 to TRBJ2-1; perhaps TRBD2 as D (5 bases). CDR1 is MNHEY and CDR2 is SMNVEV in the germline V gene (reference sequence). This CDR3 has 13 amino acids. V lost 2 bases and J 5 bases, leaving 7 bases between the germline ends. The CDR3 here is CASSLQRNNEQFF. The CDR3 DNA follows: TGTGCCAGCAGTTTACAGCGGAACAATGAGCAGTTCTTC.

The chain carries TRBV4-1 and TRBJ2-4; 9 bases match TRBD2. The CDR3 contains 19 residues. V lost 3 bases and J lost 0; bases outside the gene matches: 12. Germline V gives CDR1 MGHRA, CDR2 YSYEKL. The CDR3 DNA reads TGCGCCAGCAGCCAGGGATGGGGACTAGCAGAGCTAGCCAAAAACATTCAGTACTTC. Amino acids: CASSQGWGLAELAKNIQYF.

The V call is TRBV4-3, the J call TRBJ2-6; D remains ambiguous. This CDR3 has 18 amino acids. From germline, CDR1 is LGHNA and CDR2 YSLEER. Trimming removed 0 bases from V and 0 bases from J, with 12 bases in between. The CDR3 spells CASSQDLSGHSGANVLTF. CDR3 bases: TGCGCCAGCAGCCAAGATCTCTCAGGTCACTCTGGGGCCAACGTCCTGACTTTC.

This chain connects TRBV27 to TRBJ2-5; TRBD2 matches 9 bases. This CDR3 contains 15 residues. Germline V gene sequence: CDR1 MNHEY, CDR2 SMNVEV (reference sequence). The V gene end was trimmed by 6 bases and the J gene end by 6 bases; junction bases not matched to a gene: 11. As DNA, the CDR3 is TGTGCCAGCAGCCCTACCAGCGGGAGGTTGAAGACCCAGTACTTC. Its translation is CASSPTSGRLKTQYF.

This clone was picked up one time. CDR3 residues: CSVGTELFTDTQYF. CDR3 DNA: TGCAGCGTGGGGACAGAGCTGTTCACAGATACGCAGTATTTT. J is TRBJ2-3 and V is TRBV29-1, with TRBD1 matching 7 bases. This CDR3 has 14 amino acids. V lost 6 bases to trimming and J lost 2 bases; unmatched junction nucleotides: 8. The germline V gene has CDR1 SQVTM and CDR2 ANQGSEA.

The V gene is TRBV21-1, the J gene TRBJ2-5; the D call of TRBD2 is as the table states it, not checked on the DNA. TRBV21-1 represents a pseudogene. The CDR3 loop spans 23 amino acids. The CDR3 nucleotides are TGTGCCAGCAGCAACAACTTGCTGAGACTAGCGGGTACGGGGGTCAAGTGCCAAGAGACCCAGTACTTC. Residues: CASSNNLLRLAGTGVKCQETQYF.

This clone was detected only once. The V call is TRBV15, the J call TRBJ2-1; 11 bases line up with TRBD1. Germline V gene data show CDR1 as LNHNV and CDR2 as YYDKDF (reference sequence). The CDR3 contains 21 residues. V lost 1 base, J lost 7 bases, and 21 bases stayed unmatched. The CDR3 nucleotides are TGTGCCACCAGCAGAGGGGTCCGGGACAGGGGGGTATTAGCGGGAAGGAATGAGCAGTTCTTC. It is translated as CATSRGVRDRGVLAGRNEQFF.

The V call is TRBV7-9, the J call TRBJ2-7, with 9 nucleotides matching TRBD1. Germline V gene data show CDR1 as SEHNR and CDR2 as FQNEAQ (reference sequence). Trimming cost V 5 bases and J 2 bases; bases outside gene matches: 19. The CDR3 contains 19 residues. CDR3 loop: CASSPQGTGSPEPTYEQYF. In DNA, the CDR3 is TGTGCCAGCAGCCCCCAGGGGACAGGGTCCCCAGAGCCCACCTACGAGCAGTACTTC.

The chain carries TRBV7-4 and TRBJ2-3, with 8 bases lining up with TRBD2. CDR1 and CDR2 from the germline V gene are SGHVT and SQSDAQ. The CDR3 is 16 residues long. V trimming: 0 bases; J trimming: 4 bases; junction bases outside the gene matches: 6. The CDR3 DNA is TGTGCCAGCAGCTTAGCAAAGCGGGAGCGGGCAGATACGCAGTATTTT. This sequence encodes CASSLAKRERADTQYF.

The chain has TRBV7-2 and TRBJ2-1, with a possible D match to TRBD2 (6 bases). Per germline, CDR1 SGHTA and CDR2 FQGNSA. This CDR3 is built from 15 residues. V dropped 4 bases and J dropped 4 bases, with 14 bases sitting between them. CDR3 region: CASSYRRDTYNEQFF. The CDR3 region has the DNA TGTGCCAGCAGCTACAGGAGGGATACTTACAATGAGCAGTTCTTC.

The rearrangement links TRBV5-6 to TRBJ2-7, with unresolved D. The germline V gene encodes CDR1 SGHDT and CDR2 YYEEEE. This CDR3 comprises 11 residues. Trimming pared 3 bases from V and 9 bases from J, leaving 10 bases between. DNA of the CDR3: TGTGCCAGCAGCTCGCGCTGTGGGCAGTACTTC. Amino acids: CASSSRCGQYF.

The chain employs TRBV10-1 and TRBJ2-7; 8 bases match TRBD2. The CDR3 covers 16 residues. Trimming cost V 2 bases and J 3 bases; bases outside gene matches: 9. Germline lookup yields CDR1 WNHNN and CDR2 SYGVQD (reference sequence). This chain's CDR3 is CASSEPFGTRIYEQYF. The CDR3 DNA follows: TGCGCCAGCAGTGAGCCATTCGGGACTAGAATCTACGAGCAGTACTTC.

This rearrangement joins TRBV27 to TRBJ1-5; TRBD1 aligns across 8 bases. After removal of 6 bases from V and 4 bases from J, the junction contained 8 bases not matched to a gene. The germline CDR1 and CDR2 sequences are MNHEY and SMNVEV (reference sequence). This CDR3 spans 15 amino acids. Written as DNA, the CDR3 is TGTGCCAGCAGCGTTGACAGGGGTGGAAATCAGCCCCAGCATTTT. This encodes CASSVDRGGNQPQHF.

In the case of this clone: At the DNA level, this CDR3 is encoded by other sequences in the same sample as well. The CDR3 nucleotides are TGCGCCAGCAGCCAAGGACTAGCGGGTTACAATGAGCAGTTCTTC. Its translation is CASSQGLAGYNEQFF. The chain employs TRBV4-3 and TRBJ2-1, with 10 nucleotides matching TRBD2. Germline CDR1 LGHNA, CDR2 YSLEER. The CDR3 spans 15 residues. J was trimmed by 4 bases and V by 1 base; bases with no gene match: 1.

The rearrangement uses TRBV5-1 and TRBJ1-1, with TRBD1 as a possible D gene (5 bases). CDR3 length: 13 residues. In germline, CDR1 is SGHRS, CDR2 YFSETQ. Trimming shortened V by 5 bases and J by 0 bases, and 8 bases separated the two germline ends. This CDR3 is CASRTELNTEAFF. CDR3 nucleotides: TGCGCCAGCAGGACAGAACTGAACACTGAAGCTTTCTTT.

The chain links TRBV10-3 to TRBJ2-7, with TRBD2 matching 11 bases. V lost 7 bases, J lost 2 bases, and 4 bases stayed unmatched. The CDR3 is 14 amino acids. The V gene's germline CDR1 is ENHRY and CDR2 SYGVKD. Here the CDR3 DNA reads TGTGCCATCACACCTAGCGGGAGGACCTACGAGCAGTACTTC. Translated: CAITPSGRTYEQYF.

The rearrangement joins TRBV7-8 to TRBJ2-7; 11 positions agree with TRBD2. J lost 1 base, V lost 4 bases, and 15 bases had no gene match. The CDR3 contains 19 residues. The germline V gene encodes CDR1 SGHVS and CDR2 FQNEAQ. CDR3 DNA sequence: TGTGCCAGCAGCTGTACCGGTGGGACTAGCGGCCGGGGATCCTACGAGCAGTACTTC. It translates to CASSCTGGTSGRGSYEQYF.

The rearrangement uses TRBV4-3 and TRBJ2-1, with TRBD2 identical over 8 bases. V gave up 1 base and J gave up 9 bases; unmatched junction bases: 11. Germline V gene sequence: CDR1 LGHNA, CDR2 YSLEER. This CDR3 region has 16 residues. This CDR3 reads CASSQVGREVRGEQFF. The CDR3 DNA follows: TGCGCCAGCAGCCAAGTAGGGCGGGAGGTCCGAGGTGAGCAGTTCTTC.

This chain joins TRBV4-3 and TRBJ2-1; the match to TRBD2 covers 9 bases. The CDR3 runs 19 residues. V was pared by 1 base and J by 3 bases, with 13 bases of the junction left unmatched. Germline CDR1 is LGHNA and CDR2 is YSLEER. The CDR3 protein is CASSQGGTSPLSNYNEQFF. The DNA for the CDR3 is TGCGCCAGCAGCCAAGGCGGGACTAGCCCCCTGTCCAACTACAATGAGCAGTTCTTC.

The rearrangement joins TRBV9 to TRBJ2-1, with TRBD2 matching over 7 bases. J gave up 6 bases and V 0 bases, and 9 bases lay outside the gene matches. The CDR3 contains 16 residues. Germline V CDR1 and CDR2: SGDLS, YYNGEE. CDR3 nucleotides: TGTGCCAGCAGCGTAGCCTCGGGGAGGGACCCCAATGAGCAGTTCTTC. It codes for CASSVASGRDPNEQFF.

Only one count was recorded for this clone. The gene calls are TRBV4-3 and TRBJ1-2; the match to TRBD1 covers 10 bases. This CDR3 has 15 amino acids. The trim removed 1 base at V and 4 bases at J, leaving 3 bases unmatched. Germline V gives CDR1 LGHNA, CDR2 YSLEER. CDR3 DNA sequence: TGCGCCAGCAGCCAAGCGACAGGGGGCGGCTATGGCTACACCTTC. This gives the protein CASSQATGGGYGYTF.

V and J are TRBV2 and TRBJ2-7; no definite D call. The CDR3 runs 15 residues. V lost 4 bases, J lost 1 base, and 14 bases lay in between. The germline gives CDR1 SNHLY, CDR2 FYNNEI. DNA for the CDR3: TGTGCCAGCAGTGGGAGAGAAAAGGAGTCCTACGAGCAGTACTTC. It is translated as CASSGREKESYEQYF. Full variable domain (rest looked up from reference TRBV2 and TRBJ2-7): EPEVTQTPSHQVTQMGQEVILRCVPISNHLYFYWYRQILGQKVEFLVSFYNNEISEKSEIFDDQFSVERPDGSNFTLKIRSTKLEDSAMYFCASSGREKESYEQYFGPGTRLTVT.

This clone was observed a single time. This chain connects TRBV6-4 to TRBJ1-2; TRBD1 agrees at 8 bases. V trimming: 0 bases; J trimming: 7 bases; junction bases outside the gene matches: 4. Germline V gene data show CDR1 as MRHNA and CDR2 as SNTAGT. This CDR3 is 14 amino acids long. In nucleotides, the CDR3 is TGTGCCAGCAGTGACTCGAGACAGGGGAGTGGCTACACCTTC. The encoded protein is CASSDSRQGSGYTF.